This passage covers 18 T cell receptor beta chains from one sample sequenced in a study of T cells expressing NK-cell markers. Following a re-call of the 5' RACE reads, TCRdb has one entry per CDR3 protein and lacks DNA. This sample's table reports about 380,000 distinct CDR3 sequences. The source material was blood T cells: a sorted CD56 or NKG2C T cell subset, CD4+ or CD8+ T cells, or bulk PBMC T cells (not recorded which). The receptors shown here come from a man between 18 and 69 years old in good health.

The chain combines TRBV6-5 with TRBJ1-6; TCRdb designates TRBD1, a call that cannot be tested without DNA. The CDR3 is 15 residues long. From germline, CDR1 is MNHEY and CDR2 SVGAGI. The CDR3 region is CASSYGTGKNSPLHF.

The chain uses TRBV6-1 and TRBJ2-7; without DNA, the TCRdb call of TRBD1 cannot be checked. This CDR3 region has 15 residues. CDR1 and CDR2 from the germline V gene are MNHNS and SASEGT. The CDR3 reads CASTMVQGNGYEQYF.

The chain couples TRBV5-5 to TRBJ1-2; the TCRdb call, TRBD1, lacks DNA for checking. Germline-derived CDR1 and CDR2 are SGHKS and YYEKEE (reference sequence). CDR3 length: 16 amino acids. Here the CDR3 reads CASSYLTGTSSMGYTF.

The CDR3 loop reads CASSDDRGNDGYTF. The rearrangement uses TRBV12-3 or TRBV12-4 and TRBJ1-2; the D call of TRBD1 rests on TCRdb alone, since no DNA is present to check it. The CDR3 runs 14 residues.

The chain employs TRBV11-2 and TRBJ2-5; TCRdb lists TRBD1, though no DNA is available to test this call. The CDR3 totals 16 residues. Germline CDR1 SGHAT, CDR2 FQNNGV. CDR3: CASSPDLGLYQETQYF.

The chain combines TRBV4-2 with TRBJ2-3; TCRdb indicates TRBD1, and absent DNA this call remains unverified. The CDR3 has 15 residues. Germline lookup yields CDR1 LGHNA and CDR2 YNFKEQ. The CDR3 is CASSQEPQGSHTQYF.

This sequence joins TRBV27 and TRBJ2-7; TCRdb lists TRBD1, though no DNA is available to test this call. Germline values: CDR1 MNHEY, CDR2 SMNVEV (reference sequence). This CDR3 spans 15 amino acids. CDR3 loop: CASSGLGTVGYEQYF.

The chain has TRBV20-1 and TRBJ1-5; TCRdb picks TRBD1, but there is no DNA to check that call. The CDR3 length is 14 residues. From germline, CDR1 is DFQATT and CDR2 SNEGSKA (reference sequence). This chain's CDR3 is CSASSGRQGQPQHF.

The chain has TRBV2 and TRBJ2-4. The CDR3 spans 14 residues. CDR1 is SNHLY and CDR2 is FYNNEI in the germline V gene. The CDR3 loop reads CASSGSSSKNIQYF.

This chain joins TRBV29-1 and TRBJ1-1; lacking DNA, the TRBD1 call made by TCRdb goes unchecked. This CDR3 contains 16 residues. CDR1 is SQVTM, CDR2 ANQGSEA, per germline. The CDR3: CSVDSGRGRVGTEAFF.

This chain connects TRBV7-9 to TRBJ2-2; TCRdb's D gene call, TRBD1, goes unchecked for lack of DNA. The CDR3 is made up of 17 amino acids. Per germline, CDR1 SEHNR and CDR2 FQNEAQ (reference sequence). CDR3 sequence: CASSLRLGGDHTGELFF.

This chain connects TRBV7-8 to TRBJ2-7; TCRdb's assignment of TRBD1 cannot be checked, as there is no DNA. CDR3 length equals 14 residues. Germline CDR1 reads SGHVS; CDR2 reads FQNEAQ. The CDR3 here is CASSGTVGYYEQYF.

This chain joins TRBV7-9 and TRBJ1-5; TCRdb names TRBD1, which stays unverified in the absence of DNA. CDR3 length: 15 residues. From germline, CDR1 is SEHNR and CDR2 FQNEAQ (reference sequence). CDR3 region: CASSLGTAVNQPQHF.

The V call is TRBV5-1, the J call TRBJ1-2; absent DNA, TCRdb's TRBD1 call cannot be checked. Germline CDR1 reads SGHRS; CDR2 reads YFSETQ. This CDR3 spans 15 amino acids. CDR3 sequence: CASSGPGTGLYGYTF.

This chain uses TRBV20-1 with TRBJ1-2. Germline-derived CDR1 and CDR2 are DFQATT and SNEGSKA (reference sequence). The CDR3 spans 13 residues. Here the CDR3 reads CSARDLWATGYTF.

The chain employs TRBV5-5 and TRBJ2-5; TCRdb lists TRBD2, though no DNA is available to test this call. The CDR3 covers 16 residues. CDR1 and CDR2 (germline): SGHKS, YYEKEE (reference sequence). The CDR3 protein is CASNGLAGGYQETQYF.

This chain connects TRBV4-1 to TRBJ2-1; lacking DNA, the TRBD1 call made by TCRdb goes unchecked. Germline values: CDR1 MGHRA, CDR2 YSYEKL. The CDR3 runs to 15 residues. CDR3 sequence reads: CASSRLGTGVYEQFF.

This sequence joins TRBV11-1 and TRBJ2-7; TCRdb calls TRBD2, which cannot be checked without DNA. The CDR3 has 19 residues. Germline loops: CDR1 SGHAT, CDR2 FQDESV (reference sequence). Here the CDR3 reads CASSLGWGIAGGGSYEQYF.